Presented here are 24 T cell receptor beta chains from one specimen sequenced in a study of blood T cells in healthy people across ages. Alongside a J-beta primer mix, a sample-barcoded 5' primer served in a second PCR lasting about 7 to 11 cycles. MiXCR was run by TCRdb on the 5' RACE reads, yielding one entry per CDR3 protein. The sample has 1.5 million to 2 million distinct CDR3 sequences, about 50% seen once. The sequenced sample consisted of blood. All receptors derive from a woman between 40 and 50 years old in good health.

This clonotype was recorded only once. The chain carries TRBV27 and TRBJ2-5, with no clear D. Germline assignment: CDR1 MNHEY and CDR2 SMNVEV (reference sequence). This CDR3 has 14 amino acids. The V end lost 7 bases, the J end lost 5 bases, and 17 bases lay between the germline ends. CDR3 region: CASKWKSWGETQYF. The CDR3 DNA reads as TGTGCCAGCAAATGGAAGAGCTGGGGTGAGACCCAGTACTTC.

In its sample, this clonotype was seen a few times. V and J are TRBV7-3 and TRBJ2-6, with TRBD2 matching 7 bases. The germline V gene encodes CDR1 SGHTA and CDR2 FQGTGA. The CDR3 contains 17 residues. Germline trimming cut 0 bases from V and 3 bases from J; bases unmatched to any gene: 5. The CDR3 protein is CASSLTPGGSGANVLTF. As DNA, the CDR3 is TGTGCCAGCAGCTTAACGCCCGGGGGGAGTGGGGCCAACGTCCTGACTTTC.

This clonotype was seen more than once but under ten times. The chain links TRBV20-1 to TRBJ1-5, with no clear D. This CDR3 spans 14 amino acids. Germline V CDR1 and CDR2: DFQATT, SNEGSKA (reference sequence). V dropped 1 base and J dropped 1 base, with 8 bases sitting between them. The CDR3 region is CSARVGSSNQPQHF. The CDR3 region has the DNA TGCAGTGCTAGAGTCGGCAGCAGCAATCAGCCCCAGCATTTT.

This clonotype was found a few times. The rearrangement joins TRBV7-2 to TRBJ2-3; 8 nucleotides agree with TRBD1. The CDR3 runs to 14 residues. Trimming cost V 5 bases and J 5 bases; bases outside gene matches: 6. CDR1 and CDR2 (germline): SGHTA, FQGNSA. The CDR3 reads CASSPRTGLDTQYF. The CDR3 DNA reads TGTGCCAGCAGCCCTAGGACAGGGTTAGATACGCAGTATTTT.

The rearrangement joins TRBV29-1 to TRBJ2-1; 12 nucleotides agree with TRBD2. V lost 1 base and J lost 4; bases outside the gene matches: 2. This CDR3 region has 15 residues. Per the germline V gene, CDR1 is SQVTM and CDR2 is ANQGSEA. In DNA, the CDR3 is TGCAGCGTTGAAGGGACTAGCGGGGAATACAATGAGCAGTTCTTC. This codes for CSVEGTSGEYNEQFF.

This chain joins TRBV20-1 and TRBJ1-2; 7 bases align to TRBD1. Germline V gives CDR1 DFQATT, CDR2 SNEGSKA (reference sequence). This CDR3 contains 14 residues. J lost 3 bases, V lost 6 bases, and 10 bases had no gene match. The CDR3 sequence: CSARDSATYYGYTF. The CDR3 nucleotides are TGCAGTGCCCGGGACAGCGCAACGTACTATGGCTACACCTTC.

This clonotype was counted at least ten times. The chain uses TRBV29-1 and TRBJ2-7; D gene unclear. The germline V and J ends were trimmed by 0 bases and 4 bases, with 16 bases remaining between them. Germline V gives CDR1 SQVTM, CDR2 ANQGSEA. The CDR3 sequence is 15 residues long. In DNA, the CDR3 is TGCAGCGTTGAAGATAGACGGACCTCCCTATACGAGCAGTACTTC. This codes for CSVEDRRTSLYEQYF.

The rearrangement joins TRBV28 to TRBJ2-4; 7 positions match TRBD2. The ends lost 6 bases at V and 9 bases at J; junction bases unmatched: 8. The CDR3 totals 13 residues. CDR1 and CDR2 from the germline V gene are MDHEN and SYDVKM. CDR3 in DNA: TGTGCCAGCAGGGATCGGGGCGGGAGCATTCAGTACTTC. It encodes CASRDRGGSIQYF.

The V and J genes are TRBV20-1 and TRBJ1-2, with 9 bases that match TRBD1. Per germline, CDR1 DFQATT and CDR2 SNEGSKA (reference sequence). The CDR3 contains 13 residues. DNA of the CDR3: TGCAGCACAGGACAGGGGATAAACTATGGCTACACCTTC. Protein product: CSTGQGINYGYTF.

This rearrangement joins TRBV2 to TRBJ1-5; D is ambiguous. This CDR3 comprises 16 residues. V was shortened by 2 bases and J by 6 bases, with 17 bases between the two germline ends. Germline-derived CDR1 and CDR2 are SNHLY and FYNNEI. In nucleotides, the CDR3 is TGTGCCAGCAGTGAAAGAGGATCCGGGTTGGGTCAGCCCCAGCATTTT. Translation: CASSERGSGLGQPQHF.

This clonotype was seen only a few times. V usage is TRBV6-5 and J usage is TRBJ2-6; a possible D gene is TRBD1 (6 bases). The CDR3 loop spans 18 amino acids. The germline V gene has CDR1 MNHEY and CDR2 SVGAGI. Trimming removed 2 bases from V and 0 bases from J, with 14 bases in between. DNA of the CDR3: TGTGCCAGCAGTTACCCTGGACAGAGGGCCTCTGGGGCCAACGTCCTGACTTTC. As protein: CASSYPGQRASGANVLTF.

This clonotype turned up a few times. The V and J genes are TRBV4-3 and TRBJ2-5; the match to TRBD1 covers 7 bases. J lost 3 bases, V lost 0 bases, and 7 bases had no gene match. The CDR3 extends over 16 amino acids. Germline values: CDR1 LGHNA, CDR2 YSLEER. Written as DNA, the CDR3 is TGCGCCAGCAGCCAAGATCAAAACAGGGGCAAAGAGACCCAGTACTTC. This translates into CASSQDQNRGKETQYF.

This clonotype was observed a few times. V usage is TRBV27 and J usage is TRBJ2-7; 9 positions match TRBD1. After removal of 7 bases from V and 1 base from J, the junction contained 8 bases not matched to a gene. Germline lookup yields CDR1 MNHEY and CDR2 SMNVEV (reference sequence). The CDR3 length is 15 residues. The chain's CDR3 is CASKTTGGASYEQYF. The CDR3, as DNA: TGTGCCAGCAAAACCACAGGGGGCGCGTCCTACGAGCAGTACTTC.

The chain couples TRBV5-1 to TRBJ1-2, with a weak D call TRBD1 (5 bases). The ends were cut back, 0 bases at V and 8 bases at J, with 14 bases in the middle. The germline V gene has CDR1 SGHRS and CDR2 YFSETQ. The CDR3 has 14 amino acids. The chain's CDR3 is CASSLAGTLSGYTF. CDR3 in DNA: TGCGCCAGCAGCTTGGCCGGGACGCTATCGGGCTACACCTTC. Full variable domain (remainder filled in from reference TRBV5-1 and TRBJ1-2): KAGVTQTPRYLIKTRGQQVTLSCSPISGHRSVSWYQQTPGQGLQFLFEYFSETQRNKGNFPGRFSGRQFSNSRSEMNVSTLELGDSALYLCASSLAGTLSGYTFGSGTRLTVV.

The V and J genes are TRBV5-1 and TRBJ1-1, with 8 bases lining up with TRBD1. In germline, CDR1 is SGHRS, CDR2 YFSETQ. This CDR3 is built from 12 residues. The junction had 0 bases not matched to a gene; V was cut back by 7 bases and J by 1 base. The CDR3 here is CASQGANTEAFF. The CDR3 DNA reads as TGCGCCAGCCAGGGGGCGAACACTGAAGCTTTCTTT.

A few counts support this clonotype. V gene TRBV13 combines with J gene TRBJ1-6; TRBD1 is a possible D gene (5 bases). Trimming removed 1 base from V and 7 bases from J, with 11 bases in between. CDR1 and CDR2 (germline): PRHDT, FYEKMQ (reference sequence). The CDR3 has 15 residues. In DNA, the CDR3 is TGTGCCAGCAGCTTAGCGTGGGACGGCAATTCACCCCTCCACTTT. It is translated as CASSLAWDGNSPLHF.

As DNA, the CDR3 is TGTGCCAGCAGTTACTCGGCTAGCGCAGATACGCAGTATTTT. Its translation: CASSYSASADTQYF. The genes are TRBV6-5 and TRBJ2-3; possibly TRBD2 for D (6 bases). The CDR3 is 14 amino acids. Trimming removed 0 bases from V and 4 bases from J, with 8 bases in between. Germline-derived CDR1 and CDR2 are MNHEY and SVGAGI.

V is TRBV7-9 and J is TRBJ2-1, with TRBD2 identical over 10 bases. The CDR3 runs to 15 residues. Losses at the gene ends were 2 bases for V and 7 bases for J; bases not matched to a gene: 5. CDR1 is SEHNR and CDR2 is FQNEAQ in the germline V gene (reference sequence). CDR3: CASSLTSGAQNEQFF. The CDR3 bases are TGTGCCAGCAGCTTAACTAGCGGGGCTCAAAATGAGCAGTTCTTC. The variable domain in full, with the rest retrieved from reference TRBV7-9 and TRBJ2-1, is DTGVSQNPRHKITKRGQNVTFRCDPISEHNRLYWYRQTLGQGPEFLTYFQNEAQLEKSRLLSDRFSAERPKGSFSTLEIQRTEQGDSAMYLCASSLTSGAQNEQFFGPGTRLTVL.

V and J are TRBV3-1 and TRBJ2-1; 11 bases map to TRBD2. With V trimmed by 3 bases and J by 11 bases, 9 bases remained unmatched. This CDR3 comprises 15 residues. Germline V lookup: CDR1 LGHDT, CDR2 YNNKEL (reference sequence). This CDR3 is CASSHVLAGGPKQFF. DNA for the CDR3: TGTGCCAGCAGCCATGTGCTAGCGGGGGGACCGAAGCAGTTCTTC.

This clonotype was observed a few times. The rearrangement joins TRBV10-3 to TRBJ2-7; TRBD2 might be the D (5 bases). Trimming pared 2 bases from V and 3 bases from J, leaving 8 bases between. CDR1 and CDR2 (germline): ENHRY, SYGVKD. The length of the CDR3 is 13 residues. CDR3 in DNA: TGTGCCATCAGTGAGCAAGGGAGCTACGAGCAGTACTTC. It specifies CAISEQGSYEQYF.

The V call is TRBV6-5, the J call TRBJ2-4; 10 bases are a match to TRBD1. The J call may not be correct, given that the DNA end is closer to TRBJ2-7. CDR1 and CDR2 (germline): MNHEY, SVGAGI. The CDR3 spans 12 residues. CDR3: CASGTGAHEQYF. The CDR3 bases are TGTGCCAGCGGGACAGGGGCCCACGAGCAGTACTTC.

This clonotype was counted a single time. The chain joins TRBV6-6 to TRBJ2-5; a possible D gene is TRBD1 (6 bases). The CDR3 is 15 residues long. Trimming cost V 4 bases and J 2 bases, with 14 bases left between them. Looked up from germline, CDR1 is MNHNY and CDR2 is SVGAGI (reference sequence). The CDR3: CASSWAGALQETQYF. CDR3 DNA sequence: TGTGCCAGCAGTTGGGCAGGGGCGTTACAAGAGACCCAGTACTTC.

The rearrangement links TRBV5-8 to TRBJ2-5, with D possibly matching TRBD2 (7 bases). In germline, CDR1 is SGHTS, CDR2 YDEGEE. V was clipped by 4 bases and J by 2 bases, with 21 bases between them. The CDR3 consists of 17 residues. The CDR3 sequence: CASSAVRGAPRQETQYF. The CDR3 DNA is TGTGCCAGCAGCGCAGTCCGGGGGGCGCCGAGACAAGAGACCCAGTACTTC.

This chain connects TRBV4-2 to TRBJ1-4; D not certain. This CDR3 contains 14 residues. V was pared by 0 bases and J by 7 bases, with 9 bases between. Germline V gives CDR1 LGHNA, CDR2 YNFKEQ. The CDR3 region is CASSQDPIPEKLFF. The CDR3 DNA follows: TGTGCCAGCAGCCAAGATCCCATCCCTGAAAAACTGTTTTTT.